The rows below give T cell receptor beta chains drawn from one sample of a study of T cells in Graves' hyperthyroidism and ophthalmopathy. TCRdb itself ran the multiplex PCR reads through MiXCR, one entry per CDR3 protein. The data hold under 300,000 distinct CDR3 sequences, with approximately 14% observed a single time. The sample was blood. The receptors come from a woman aged 40-49 years with Graves' hyperthyroidism that later progressed to Graves' ophthalmopathy. Each CDR3 is given with its conserved first and last residue. A D gene is named only where the DNA matches it firmly. Expanded clones get a size class; other rows say once, few or many, or leave the size out.

v_call: TRBV19
d_call: NA
clone_size: many
j_call: TRBJ2-5
cdr3_aa: CASSIDYREETQYF
cdr3_nt: TGTGCCAGTAGTATAGACTACAGGGAAGAGACCCAGTACTTC

v_call: TRBV11-2
d_call: NA
clone_size: many
j_call: TRBJ2-5
cdr3_aa: CASSSRVAGQETQYF
cdr3_nt: TGTGCCAGCAGCTCCAGGGTTGCCGGACAAGAGACCCAGTACTTC

v_call: TRBV11-1
d_call: NA
clone_size: many
j_call: TRBJ2-1
cdr3_aa: CASSLPQVGNEQFF
cdr3_nt: TGTGCCAGCAGCTTACCACAAGTAGGTAATGAGCAGTTCTTC

v_call: TRBV20-1
d_call: TRBD2
clone_size: many
j_call: TRBJ2-2
cdr3_aa: CSAQGLAGSGRLGELFF
cdr3_nt: TGCAGTGCTCAGGGGCTAGCGGGATCGGGACGATTAGGGGAGCTGTTTTTT

v_call: TRBV29-1
d_call: NA
clone_size: many
j_call: TRBJ2-1
cdr3_aa: CSVEELGNRITNEQFF
cdr3_nt: TGCAGCGTTGAAGAATTAGGGAATCGGATCACCAATGAGCAGTTCTTC

v_call: TRBV2
d_call: NA
clone_size: many
j_call: TRBJ2-5
cdr3_aa: CASVGSGVTQYF
cdr3_nt: TGTGCCAGCGTCGGGTCGGGAGTGACCCAGTACTTC

v_call: TRBV19
d_call: NA
clone_size: few
j_call: TRBJ2-7
cdr3_aa: CASSIVGAGEQYF
cdr3_nt: TGTGCCAGTAGTATCGTAGGGGCCGGGGAGCAGTACTTC

v_call: TRBV11-2
d_call: NA
clone_size: many
j_call: TRBJ1-6
cdr3_aa: CASSFPRVDSPLHF
cdr3_nt: TGTGCCAGCAGCTTCCCCAGGGTAGATTCACCCCTCCACTTT

v_call: TRBV15
d_call: TRBD1
clone_size: many
j_call: TRBJ1-2
cdr3_aa: CATSSRGQGNGYTF
cdr3_nt: TGTGCCACCAGCAGTAGGGGGCAGGGAAATGGCTACACCTTC

v_call: TRBV18
d_call: NA
clone_size: few
j_call: TRBJ1-3
cdr3_aa: CASSGGHPSGNTIYF
cdr3_nt: TGTGCCAGCTCAGGCGGACACCCCTCTGGAAACACCATATATTTT

v_call: TRBV5-1
d_call: TRBD2
clone_size: few
j_call: TRBJ2-5
cdr3_aa: CASSSLAGLLQETQYF
cdr3_nt: TGCGCCAGCAGCTCCCTAGCGGGACTCCTACAAGAGACCCAGTACTTC

v_call: TRBV30
d_call: NA
clone_size: many
j_call: TRBJ1-1
cdr3_aa: CAWSVSGVEAFF
cdr3_nt: TGTGCCTGGAGTGTAAGCGGGGTCGAAGCTTTCTTT

v_call: TRBV6-5
d_call: TRBD2
clone_size: many
j_call: TRBJ2-3
cdr3_aa: CASSYRVAGDGFSDTQYF
cdr3_nt: TGTGCCAGCAGTTACAGGGTAGCGGGAGATGGCTTCTCAGATACGCAGTATTTT

v_call: TRBV5-5
d_call: NA
clone_size: few
j_call: TRBJ1-1
cdr3_aa: CASSLDLDKEAFF
cdr3_nt: TGTGCCAGCAGCTTGGATTTGGACAAGGAAGCTTTCTTT

v_call: TRBV19
d_call: NA
clone_size: NA
j_call: TRBJ2-2
cdr3_aa: CASSILATNTGELFF
cdr3_nt: TGTGCCAGTAGTATATTGGCAACGAACACCGGGGAGCTGTTTTTT